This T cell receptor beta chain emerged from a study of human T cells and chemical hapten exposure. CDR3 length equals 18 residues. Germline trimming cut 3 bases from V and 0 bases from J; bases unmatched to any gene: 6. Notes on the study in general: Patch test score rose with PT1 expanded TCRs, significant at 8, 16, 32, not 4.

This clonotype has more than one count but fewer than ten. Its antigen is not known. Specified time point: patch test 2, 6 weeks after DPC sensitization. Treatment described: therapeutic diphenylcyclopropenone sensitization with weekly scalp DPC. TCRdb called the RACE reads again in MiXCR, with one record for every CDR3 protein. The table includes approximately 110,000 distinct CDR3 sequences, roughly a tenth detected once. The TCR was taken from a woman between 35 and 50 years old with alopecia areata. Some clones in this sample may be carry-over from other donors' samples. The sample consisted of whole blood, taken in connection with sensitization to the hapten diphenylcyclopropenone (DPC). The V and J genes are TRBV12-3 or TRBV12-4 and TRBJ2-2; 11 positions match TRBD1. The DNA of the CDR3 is TGTGCCAGCAGTTTGGACAGGGGGCTAGCATCGAACACCGGGGAGCTGTTTTTT. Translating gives CASSLDRGLASNTGELFF.